The subject of this entry is one TCR beta chain. What it binds is unknown. Germline and junction disagree at one end, which may indicate a read error. The sample comes from a study of cytomegalovirus exposure and HLA in healthy donors. Overall study results and limits: An analysis was carried out at a later point. It showed that HLA-associated TCR beta chains were more clonally expanded than equally common non-associated chains. Diagnosis of cytomegalovirus status made by the classifier reportedly showed high specificity and sensitivity.

Germline V gene data show CDR1 as MNHEY and CDR2 as SMNVEV (reference sequence). This CDR3 has 14 residues. The study ran its PCR with 60 Vbeta and 13 Jbeta primers. Clones were sequenced by immunoSEQ multiplex PCR, and TCRdb holds only the in-frame ones, with some missing. The table records around 110,000 clones, 65% to 75% of them present only once. The chain has TRBV27 and TRBJ2-7; a possible D gene is TRBD2 (6 bases). The specimen was PBMCs. This sequence was found in a man aged 25 to 40 in good health and CMV-seropositive. The CDR3 coding sequence is TGTGCCAGCAGTCCCGGGGGACCCTCCTTCGAGCAGTACTTC. It specifies CASSPGGPSFEQYF.